These T cell receptor beta chains were read from a single sample in a study of CD4 and CD8 cells across lung adenocarcinoma regions. TCRdb reprocessed the PCR reads via MiXCR and lists one record per CDR3 protein. The table includes some 8,800 distinct CDR3 sequences, approximately 50% detected once. The sample was CD4+ T cells from the margin of a lung tumor. Receptors were obtained from a male donor with lung adenocarcinoma. The CD4 and CD8 labels of this study may be unreliable. Both conserved end residues are part of each CDR3. The order of the fields is CDR3 protein, D gene, J gene, V gene. A D gene is named only where the DNA matches it firmly.

cdr3_aa: CASSLVTGAIEKLFF
d_call: TRBD1
j_call: TRBJ1-4
v_call: TRBV7-8

cdr3_aa: CASGPLRNTEAFF
d_call: -
j_call: TRBJ1-1
v_call: TRBV6-1

cdr3_aa: CASSELAGGRTDTQYF
d_call: TRBD2
j_call: TRBJ2-3
v_call: TRBV6-4

cdr3_aa: CASSEGCANNDEQFF
d_call: -
j_call: TRBJ2-1
v_call: TRBV6-1

cdr3_aa: CASSERDTETQYF
d_call: -
j_call: -
v_call: TRBV6-1

cdr3_aa: CASSSSGLAGRRAKDTQYF
d_call: TRBD2
j_call: TRBJ2-4
v_call: TRBV6-5

cdr3_aa: CSARGSSGQETQYF
d_call: TRBD2
j_call: TRBJ2-5
v_call: TRBV20-1

cdr3_aa: CASSESGTGGLEQFF
d_call: TRBD1
j_call: -
v_call: TRBV9

cdr3_aa: CASSETRELFF
d_call: -
j_call: TRBJ2-2
v_call: TRBV6-1

cdr3_aa: CASSLLPSGSMLGNEQFF
d_call: TRBD2
j_call: TRBJ2-1
v_call: TRBV5-1

cdr3_aa: CATSQGNYGYTF
d_call: -
j_call: TRBJ1-2
v_call: TRBV15

cdr3_aa: CASSEGHGGRDKDIQYF
d_call: -
j_call: TRBJ2-4
v_call: TRBV6-1

cdr3_aa: CASSLAPPSYNEQFF
d_call: -
j_call: TRBJ2-1
v_call: TRBV6-5

cdr3_aa: CASSEGDSGANVLTF
d_call: -
j_call: TRBJ2-6
v_call: TRBV6-1

cdr3_aa: CAGGEGGGEQDTQYF
d_call: -
j_call: -
v_call: TRBV10-3

cdr3_aa: CASSRSGRGGNEQFF
d_call: -
j_call: TRBJ2-1
v_call: TRBV6-1

cdr3_aa: CASRMGGSYNEQFF
d_call: TRBD2
j_call: TRBJ2-1
v_call: TRBV27

cdr3_aa: CARTSRGAPLYYNEQFF
d_call: -
j_call: TRBJ2-1
v_call: TRBV5-3

cdr3_aa: CASSLTGNYGYTF
d_call: TRBD1
j_call: TRBJ1-2
v_call: TRBV6-1

cdr3_aa: CASSAAGRARTKNIQYF
d_call: -
j_call: TRBJ2-4
v_call: TRBV6-1

cdr3_aa: CASSLAGSETQYF
d_call: -
j_call: TRBJ2-5
v_call: TRBV12-3/TRBV12-4

cdr3_aa: CASSIGRFQETQYF
d_call: -
j_call: TRBJ2-5
v_call: TRBV3-1

cdr3_aa: CAWNTGSGNTIYF
d_call: -
j_call: TRBJ1-3
v_call: TRBV30

cdr3_aa: CASSFDRGGWGLFF
d_call: TRBD1
j_call: TRBJ2-2
v_call: TRBV6-5

cdr3_aa: CASSPLGASGRDNEQFF
d_call: TRBD2
j_call: TRBJ2-1
v_call: TRBV28

cdr3_aa: CASSYLIYEQYF
d_call: -
j_call: -
v_call: TRBV6-5

cdr3_aa: CASSPGTGGFLGGELFF
d_call: TRBD1
j_call: TRBJ2-2
v_call: TRBV6-1

cdr3_aa: CASSLTRSTGAGTEAFF
d_call: -
j_call: TRBJ1-1
v_call: TRBV7-6

cdr3_aa: CASRSGLDYGYTF
d_call: -
j_call: TRBJ1-2
v_call: TRBV6-1

cdr3_aa: CASSVVLGERDQETQYF
d_call: -
j_call: TRBJ2-5
v_call: TRBV7-6

cdr3_aa: CASTGVCAKNIQYF
d_call: -
j_call: TRBJ2-4
v_call: TRBV6-1

cdr3_aa: CASEGRQRQGYTF
d_call: -
j_call: TRBJ1-2
v_call: TRBV6-1

cdr3_aa: CASSPQGETQYF
d_call: -
j_call: -
v_call: TRBV7-2

cdr3_aa: CASSAISQDYTF
d_call: -
j_call: TRBJ1-2
v_call: TRBV4-1

cdr3_aa: CGVSDEDTQYF
d_call: -
j_call: TRBJ2-3
v_call: TRBV10-3

cdr3_aa: CASSQALRSGSTQYF
d_call: -
j_call: TRBJ2-3
v_call: TRBV4-1

cdr3_aa: CASRKETQYF
d_call: -
j_call: TRBJ2-5
v_call: TRBV6-2/TRBV6-3

cdr3_aa: CAGRGGRDQETQYF
d_call: -
j_call: TRBJ2-5
v_call: TRBV7-2

cdr3_aa: CASSSDREQTQYF
d_call: TRBD1
j_call: TRBJ2-5
v_call: TRBV27

cdr3_aa: CASTGWDNQPQHF
d_call: -
j_call: TRBJ1-5
v_call: TRBV6-1

cdr3_aa: CAISGNIRNEQFF
d_call: -
j_call: TRBJ2-1
v_call: TRBV10-3

cdr3_aa: CASAGGGTQETQYF
d_call: TRBD2
j_call: TRBJ2-5
v_call: TRBV10-1

cdr3_aa: CGRQAANTGAQFF
d_call: TRBD1
j_call: TRBJ2-2
v_call: TRBV10-3

cdr3_aa: CASSPIRVNTGELFF
d_call: -
j_call: TRBJ2-2
v_call: TRBV6-1

cdr3_aa: CASSSTPTNTQYF
d_call: -
j_call: TRBJ2-3
v_call: TRBV6-5

cdr3_aa: CASSLNFGQRPYNEQFF
d_call: -
j_call: TRBJ2-1
v_call: TRBV7-6

cdr3_aa: CASSSSSYTIYF
d_call: -
j_call: TRBJ1-3
v_call: TRBV6-5

cdr3_aa: CAISDIQGLLYEQYF
d_call: -
j_call: -
v_call: TRBV10-3

cdr3_aa: CASRGTGSGNTIYF
d_call: TRBD1
j_call: TRBJ1-3
v_call: TRBV7-2

cdr3_aa: CASSLSPTGVETQYF
d_call: -
j_call: TRBJ2-5
v_call: TRBV27

cdr3_aa: CAWSVPSGGASDTQYF
d_call: TRBD2
j_call: TRBJ2-3
v_call: TRBV30

cdr3_aa: CASSSPSQDSGANVQYF
d_call: -
j_call: TRBJ2-6
v_call: TRBV6-1

cdr3_aa: CACSDAGLWAKNTQYF
d_call: -
j_call: TRBJ2-4
v_call: TRBV6-1

cdr3_aa: CASGIRVVTGPYEQYF
d_call: -
j_call: -
v_call: TRBV10-1

cdr3_aa: CASSYSMRGRAFF
d_call: -
j_call: TRBJ1-1
v_call: TRBV6-5